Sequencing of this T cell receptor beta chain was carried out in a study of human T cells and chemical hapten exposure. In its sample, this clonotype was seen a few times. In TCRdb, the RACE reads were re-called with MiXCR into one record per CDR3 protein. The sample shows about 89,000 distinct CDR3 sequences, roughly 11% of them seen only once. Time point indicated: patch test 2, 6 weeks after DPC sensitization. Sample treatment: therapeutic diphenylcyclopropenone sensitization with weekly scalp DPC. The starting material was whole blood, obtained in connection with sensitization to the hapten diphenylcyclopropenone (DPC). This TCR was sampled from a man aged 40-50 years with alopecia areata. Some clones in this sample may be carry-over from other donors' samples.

DNA for the CDR3: TGTGCCTGGAGTCCCGCCGGGGGATTCAACACCGGGGAGCTGTTTTTT. It specifies CAWSPAGGFNTGELFF. The V call is TRBV30, the J call TRBJ2-2, with D perhaps matching TRBD2 (6 bases). The CDR3 consists of 16 residues. Germline CDR1 is GTSNPN and CDR2 is SVGIG (reference sequence). The V gene lost 2 bases and the J gene lost 2 bases, with 15 bases spanning the gap.